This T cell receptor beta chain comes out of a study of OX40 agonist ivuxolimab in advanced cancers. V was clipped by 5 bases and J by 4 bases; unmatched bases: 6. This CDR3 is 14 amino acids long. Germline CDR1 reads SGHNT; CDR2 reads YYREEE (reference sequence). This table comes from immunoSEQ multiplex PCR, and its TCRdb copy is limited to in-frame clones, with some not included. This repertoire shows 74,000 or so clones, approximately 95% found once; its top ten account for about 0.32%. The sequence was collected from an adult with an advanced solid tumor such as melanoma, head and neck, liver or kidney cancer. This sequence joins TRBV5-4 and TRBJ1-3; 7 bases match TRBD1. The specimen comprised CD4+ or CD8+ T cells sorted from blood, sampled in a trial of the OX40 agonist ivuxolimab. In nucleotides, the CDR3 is TGTGCCAGCAGGAGGGGGCTCCTAGGAAACACCATATATTTT. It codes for CASRRGLLGNTIYF. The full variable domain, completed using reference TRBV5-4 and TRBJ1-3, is ETGVTQSPTHLIKTRGQQVTLRCSSQSGHNTVSWYQQALGQGPQFIFQYYREEENGRGNFPPRFSGLQFPNYSSELNVNALELDDSALYLCASRRGLLGNTIYFGEGSWLTVV.